These 5 T cell receptor beta chains originate from one sample sequenced in a study of Ad26.COV2.S vaccination and SARS-CoV-2 variants (dated by TCRdb to the early 2020s). The library relied on the immunoSEQ multiplex PCR assay. In TCRdb, the immuneACCESS table is reduced to in-frame sequences with V and J assigned. These tables do not hold every clone; where another copy was compared, an unresolved V gene accounts for under half, and the others remain unexplained. The sample data list 510,000 or so clones, and around nine tenths of these were observed just once. The top ten hold over 10% of the sample. The meaning of the sample's treatment or condition label: around 19 received Ad26.COV2.S at low or high dose, single or two shots; roughly five received placebo; per-sample allocation not given. For vaccine and placebo recipients, the sequenced repertoires came from samples collected on day 63 after the first injection.

The sample was peripheral blood, taken in a trial of Ad26.COV2.S vaccine versus placebo. These receptors were obtained from a person between 18 and 65 years old who received the Ad26.COV2.S COVID-19 vaccine or a placebo.

This rearrangement joins TRBV19 to TRBJ2-5; D is unresolved. V was cut by 6 bases and J by 3 bases, with 11 bases left in between. The germline V gene encodes CDR1 LNHDA and CDR2 SQIVND (reference sequence). The CDR3 consists of 13 residues. This CDR3 reads CASRGRLKETQYF. The DNA of the CDR3 is TGTGCCAGTAGAGGTAGGCTTAAAGAGACCCAGTACTTC.

The chain links TRBV28 to TRBJ2-1; weak D call: TRBD2 (6 bases). V lost 2 bases and J lost 7, with 27 bases in between. This CDR3 has 19 residues. Germline values: CDR1 MDHEN, CDR2 SYDVKM. CDR3 region: CASSLNDWVAEEFGNEQFF. The DNA for the CDR3 is TGTGCCAGCAGTTTAAACGACTGGGTAGCGGAAGAGTTTGGGAATGAGCAGTTCTTC. The variable domain in full, completed from reference TRBV28 and TRBJ2-1, reads DVKVTQSSRYLVKRTGEKVFLECVQDMDHENMFWYRQDPGLGLRLIYFSYDVKMKEKGDIPEGYSVSREKKERFSLILESASTNQTSMYLCASSLNDWVAEEFGNEQFFGPGTRLTVL.

The chain's CDR3 is CASSLEFGSGGSGANVLTF. CDR3 DNA sequence: TGTGCCAGCAGCTTAGAGTTTGGGTCAGGTGGCTCTGGGGCCAACGTCCTGACTTTC. V gene TRBV13 combines with J gene TRBJ2-6; no definite D call. The length of the CDR3 is 19 residues. Germline V gives CDR1 PRHDT, CDR2 FYEKMQ (reference sequence). The V end was cut by 1 base, the J end by 0 bases, with 16 bases between.

This chain uses TRBV15 with TRBJ1-3; possibly TRBD1 for D (5 bases). The V end was cut by 1 base, the J end by 8 bases, with 12 bases between. Germline CDR1 LNHNV, CDR2 YYDKDF (reference sequence). CDR3 length: 14 amino acids. The CDR3 DNA sequence: TGTGCCACCAGCAGAGTTCACCCGGGGGACACCATATATTTT. This gives the protein CATSRVHPGDTIYF.

The genes are TRBV5-1 and TRBJ1-3, with 8 positions matching TRBD1. V lost 0 bases to trimming and J lost 0 bases; unmatched junction nucleotides: 11. CDR1 and CDR2 from the germline V gene are SGHRS and YFSETQ. This CDR3 is 19 amino acids long. The CDR3 nucleotides are TGCGCCAGCAGCTTGGGTTGGGGACAGGTGACCAGCTCTGGAAACACCATATATTTT. Translated, it gives CASSLGWGQVTSSGNTIYF.